A single sample is the source of the 22 T cell receptor beta chains below, sequenced in a study of blood T cell repertoires in COVID-19. The table came from immunoSEQ multiplex PCR; TCRdb's copy has only in-frame clones and leaves some out. Among over 110,000 clones listed, around 81% were seen once. What was sequenced was peripheral blood. The source of these receptors is a human donor in a cohort sampled during active COVID-19.

This rearrangement joins TRBV2 to TRBJ2-3; D possibly corresponds to TRBD2 (5 bases). Germline CDR1 is SNHLY and CDR2 is FYNNEI. Trimming took off 5 bases at V and 1 base at J, with 7 bases between the two ends. This CDR3 is 13 amino acids long. The CDR3 bases are TGTGCCAGCAGTCGGGATCGCACAGATACGCAGTATTTT. Translated: CASSRDRTDTQYF.

The chain has TRBV25-1 and TRBJ1-4; TRBD1 matches at 7 bases. The V segment lost 3 bases and the J segment 8 bases; nucleotides outside the gene matches: 12. Germline loops: CDR1 MGHDK, CDR2 SYGVNS. This CDR3 has 16 residues. This chain's CDR3 is CASSEGARGIGEKLFF. The CDR3 DNA follows: TGTGCCAGCAGTGAGGGGGCCAGGGGGATAGGGGAAAAACTGTTTTTT.

This clone was seen just once. V usage is TRBV6-2 or TRBV6-3 and J usage is TRBJ2-5; 9 positions match TRBD2. Per the germline V gene, CDR1 is MNHEY and CDR2 is SVGEGT. V was pared by 2 bases and J by 5 bases, with 9 bases of the junction left unmatched. CDR3 length: 16 residues. The CDR3 here is CASSYEGSGSFETQYF. CDR3 coding DNA: TGTGCCAGCAGTTACGAGGGTAGCGGGAGCTTTGAGACCCAGTACTTC.

The genes are TRBV29-1 and TRBJ2-7; D perhaps matches TRBD1 (6 bases). The CDR3 spans 14 residues. V lost 6 bases and J 1 base, leaving 16 bases between the germline ends. The V gene's germline CDR1 is SQVTM and CDR2 ANQGSEA. Here the CDR3 reads CSVCLRQASYEQYF. CDR3 coding DNA: TGCAGCGTGTGTCTGAGACAGGCTTCCTACGAGCAGTACTTC.

This clone is a singleton in its sample. The V call is TRBV6-5, the J call TRBJ1-2; TRBD1 matches 8 bases. Losses at the gene ends were 7 bases for V and 4 bases for J; bases not matched to a gene: 5. Germline values: CDR1 MNHEY, CDR2 SVGAGI. This CDR3 is 13 amino acids long. CDR3 loop: CASTRGLIYGYTF. In nucleotides, the CDR3 is TGTGCCAGCACCAGGGGGCTGATCTATGGCTACACCTTC.

The chain combines TRBV6-5 with TRBJ1-2; 8 bases line up with TRBD1. The CDR3 runs to 14 residues. CDR1 and CDR2 from the germline V gene are MNHEY and SVGAGI. J lost 4 bases, V lost 2 bases, and 3 bases had no gene match. The CDR3 DNA sequence: TGTGCCAGCAGTTACCGTGGACAGGGCTATGGCTACACCTTC. Protein: CASSYRGQGYGYTF.

The chain employs TRBV20-1 and TRBJ1-1; D remains ambiguous. The germline V gene has CDR1 DFQATT and CDR2 SNEGSKA (reference sequence). Between the trimmed V and J ends, which lost 3 bases and 7 bases, there was a span of 6 bases. The CDR3 contains 10 residues. CDR3 coding DNA: TGCAGTGCTAGTGTTTATGAAGCTTTCTTT. It is translated as CSASVYEAFF.

The chain recombines TRBV2 with TRBJ1-1; D perhaps matches TRBD1 (5 bases). Germline V gene data show CDR1 as SNHLY and CDR2 as FYNNEI. The CDR3 is 14 residues long. The V gene lost 8 bases and the J gene lost 0 bases, with 13 bases spanning the gap. CDR3 DNA sequence: TGTGCCAGCGCACAGGAGGGGATGAACACTGAAGCTTTCTTT. Its protein is CASAQEGMNTEAFF. The complete variable domain, with remaining parts taken from reference TRBV2 and TRBJ1-1, reads EPEVTQTPSHQVTQMGQEVILRCVPISNHLYFYWYRQILGQKVEFLVSFYNNEISEKSEIFDDQFSVERPDGSNFTLKIRSTKLEDSAMYFCASAQEGMNTEAFFGQGTRLTVV.

The gene calls are TRBV7-3 and TRBJ1-1; no clear D. The CDR3 has 13 residues. CDR1 SGHTA and CDR2 FQGTGA come from the germline V gene. Trimming shortened V by 6 bases and J by 0 bases, and 8 bases separated the two germline ends. The CDR3 coding sequence is TGTGCCAGCAGTTCTCAGATGAACACTGAAGCTTTCTTT. Its translation: CASSSQMNTEAFF. Full variable domain (remainder filled in from reference TRBV7-3 and TRBJ1-1): GAGVSQTPSNKVTEKGKYVELRCDPISGHTALYWYRQSLGQGPEFLIYFQGTGAADDSGLPNDRFFAVRPEGSVSTLKIQRTERGDSAVYLCASSSQMNTEAFFGQGTRLTVV.

This clone was seen a single time. V and J are TRBV6-5 and TRBJ2-7; 7 positions agree with TRBD1. The V gene's germline CDR1 is MNHEY and CDR2 SVGAGI. Trimming at V came to 2 bases and at J to 3 bases, leaving 10 bases not matched to a gene. This CDR3 is 16 amino acids long. The CDR3 here is CASSYQDRPIGYEQYF. The CDR3, as DNA: TGTGCCAGCAGTTACCAGGACAGGCCTATCGGCTACGAGCAGTACTTC.

The CDR3 DNA follows: TGTGCCAGCAGCCAAGCTAGCGGGAGGGCCGGAACCGGGGAGCTGTTTTTT. It codes for CASSQASGRAGTGELFF. The chain has TRBV4-2 and TRBJ2-2; 12 bases fit TRBD2. The J segment lost 5 bases and the V segment lost 1 base, leaving 5 bases of the junction unmatched. CDR1 and CDR2 from the germline V gene are LGHNA and YNFKEQ. The CDR3 has 17 amino acids.

V is TRBV6-5 and J is TRBJ2-7; D is possibly TRBD1 (5 bases). The CDR3 runs to 15 residues. Germline CDR1 reads MNHEY; CDR2 reads SVGAGI. V was clipped by 4 bases and J by 6 bases, with 19 bases between them. The CDR3 nucleotides are TGTGCCAGCAGTTGGGGCAGGGATTCGCTTCGCGAGCAGTACTTC. The encoded protein is CASSWGRDSLREQYF.

The rearrangement joins TRBV7-9 to TRBJ2-7; 11 bases are shared with TRBD1. The CDR3 runs 15 residues. The V gene end was trimmed by 4 bases and the J gene end by 4 bases; junction bases not matched to a gene: 6. CDR1 SEHNR and CDR2 FQNEAQ come from the germline V gene (reference sequence). CDR3 sequence (DNA): TGTGCCAGCAGCTATCCGGGACAGGGGGAATACGAGCAGTACTTC. It translates to CASSYPGQGEYEQYF. Full variable domain (outside the CDR3, taken from reference TRBV7-9 and TRBJ2-7): DTGVSQNPRHKITKRGQNVTFRCDPISEHNRLYWYRQTLGQGPEFLTYFQNEAQLEKSRLLSDRFSAERPKGSFSTLEIQRTEQGDSAMYLCASSYPGQGEYEQYFGPGTRLTVT.

This chain joins TRBV3-1 (or the pseudogene TRBV3-2) and TRBJ1-6, with a possible D match to TRBD1 (5 bases). Germline CDR1 reads LGHDT; CDR2 reads YNNKEL (reference sequence). The germline V and J ends were trimmed by 0 bases and 10 bases, with 10 bases remaining between them. This CDR3 region has 14 residues. The CDR3 sequence is CASSQDRGGSPLHF. DNA for the CDR3: TGTGCCAGCAGCCAAGATCGGGGGGGATCACCCCTCCACTTT.

The CDR3: CASSLGTGLGSLRQYF. The CDR3 bases are TGCGCCAGCAGCTTGGGGACGGGACTCGGTAGTTTACGGCAGTACTTC. The chain combines TRBV5-1 with TRBJ2-7; possible D gene TRBD2, 6 bases. V shed 0 bases and J shed 9 bases, with 22 bases lying between them. From germline, CDR1 is SGHRS and CDR2 YFSETQ. The CDR3 runs to 16 residues.

This clone was counted between two and nine times. The genes are TRBV6-2 or TRBV6-3 and TRBJ1-2; 9 bases are shared with TRBD1. The CDR3 covers 14 residues. Unmatched junction bases numbered 7, after V lost 4 bases and J lost 7 bases. CDR1 is MNHEY and CDR2 is SVGEGT in the germline V gene. The CDR3 spells CASSSRQGGFGYTF. Written as DNA, the CDR3 is TGTGCCAGCAGTTCCCGACAGGGGGGATTTGGCTACACCTTC.

This chain connects TRBV10-3 to TRBJ2-3; TRBD2 is a possible D gene (6 bases). V shed 2 bases and J shed 2 bases, with 14 bases lying between them. The CDR3 covers 16 residues. Germline lookup yields CDR1 ENHRY and CDR2 SYGVKD. CDR3 DNA: TGTGCCATCAGTGAGCCAATAGCGGAACCCACAGATACGCAGTATTTT. Its protein is CAISEPIAEPTDTQYF.

V gene TRBV4-1 combines with J gene TRBJ2-7, with 8 bases lining up with TRBD2. J was trimmed by 3 bases and V by 1 base; bases with no gene match: 5. The CDR3 has 15 residues. Per the germline V gene, CDR1 is MGHRA and CDR2 is YSYEKL. As DNA, the CDR3 is TGCGCCAGCAGCCAAGGGACTAGCCCGAGCTACGAGCAGTACTTC. This codes for CASSQGTSPSYEQYF.

The rearrangement joins TRBV6-2 or TRBV6-3 to TRBJ1-1; no clear D gene. Germline CDR1 and CDR2: MNHEY and SVGEGT. CDR3 length: 17 residues. With 2 bases removed from V and 4 bases from J, the gap between germline ends came to 20 bases. CDR3 nucleotide sequence: TGTGCCAGCAGTTACGAGGAGGGCCAGTATATGGTCACTGAAGCTTTCTTT. It translates to CASSYEEGQYMVTEAFF.

This clone showed up just a few times. The V gene is TRBV4-2, the J gene TRBJ1-1; D is perhaps TRBD1 (6 bases). From germline, CDR1 is LGHNA and CDR2 YNFKEQ. The CDR3 has 17 residues. V lost 0 bases and J 3 bases, leaving 17 bases between the germline ends. CDR3: CASSQDGRGHLYTEAFF. CDR3 DNA sequence: TGTGCCAGCAGCCAAGACGGTAGGGGACACCTTTACACTGAAGCTTTCTTT.

Only one count was recorded for this clone. The chain combines TRBV28 with TRBJ2-7; possibly TRBD2 for D (7 bases). From germline, CDR1 is MDHEN and CDR2 SYDVKM. The CDR3 spans 15 residues. V lost 5 bases, J lost 2 bases, and 16 bases lay in between. CDR3 DNA: TGTGCCAGCAGTCCGGCGGGGGCTTGGGCCTACGAGCAGTACTTC. This translates into CASSPAGAWAYEQYF. Variable domain in full (rest from reference TRBV28 and TRBJ2-7): DVKVTQSSRYLVKRTGEKVFLECVQDMDHENMFWYRQDPGLGLRLIYFSYDVKMKEKGDIPEGYSVSREKKERFSLILESASTNQTSMYLCASSPAGAWAYEQYFGPGTRLTVT.

This sequence joins TRBV6-6 and TRBJ1-1; 8 bases fit TRBD1. The CDR3 extends over 12 amino acids. CDR1 and CDR2 (germline): MNHNY, SVGAGI (reference sequence). The ends lost 11 bases at V and 1 base at J; junction bases unmatched: 3. CDR3 DNA: TGTGCCGAGGGGACAGGGAACACTGAAGCTTTCTTT. This codes for CAEGTGNTEAFF.